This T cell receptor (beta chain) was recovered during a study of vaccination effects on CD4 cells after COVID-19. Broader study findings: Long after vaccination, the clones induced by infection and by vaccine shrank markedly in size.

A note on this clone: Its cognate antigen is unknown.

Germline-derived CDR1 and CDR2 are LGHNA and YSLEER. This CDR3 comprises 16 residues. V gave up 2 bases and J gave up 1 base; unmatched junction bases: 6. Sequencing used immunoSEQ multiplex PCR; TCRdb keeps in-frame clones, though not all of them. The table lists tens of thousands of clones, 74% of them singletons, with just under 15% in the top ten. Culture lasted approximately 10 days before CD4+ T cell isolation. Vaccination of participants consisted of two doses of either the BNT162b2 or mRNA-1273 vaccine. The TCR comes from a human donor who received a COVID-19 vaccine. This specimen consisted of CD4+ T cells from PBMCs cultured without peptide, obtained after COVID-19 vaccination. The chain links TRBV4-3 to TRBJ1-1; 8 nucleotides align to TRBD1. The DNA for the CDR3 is TGCGCCAGCAGCCAAACCTTCAGGGGGCGGAACACTGAAGCTTTCTTT. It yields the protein CASSQTFRGRNTEAFF.